What follows are 13 T cell receptor beta chains derived from one specimen sequenced in a study of T cells in Graves' hyperthyroidism and ophthalmopathy. TCR beta CDR3 region amplification was performed from RNA transcripts. The HTBI set primed first-round TCR CDR3 RT-PCR. TCRdb analysed the multiplex PCR reads with MiXCR anew, one entry per CDR3 protein. The sample has around 250,000 distinct CDR3 sequences; roughly 15% are singletons. Sample: blood. All receptors come from a woman aged 40 to 49 with Graves' hyperthyroidism that later progressed to Graves' ophthalmopathy.

This clonotype was seen many times. This chain connects TRBV6-5 to TRBJ1-6; TRBD1 is a possible D gene (5 bases). The V end was cut by 7 bases, the J end by 10 bases, with 20 bases between. The CDR3 loop spans 15 amino acids. The germline V gene has CDR1 MNHEY and CDR2 SVGAGI. The CDR3 sequence is CASTPTEWGRSPLHF. The CDR3 nucleotides are TGTGCCAGCACCCCAACTGAGTGGGGCAGATCACCCCTCCACTTT.

This clonotype was found many times. This chain joins TRBV15 and TRBJ1-5; D perhaps matches TRBD1 (5 bases). Trimming took off 0 bases at V and 9 bases at J, with 12 bases between the two ends. This CDR3 region has 14 residues. CDR1 LNHNV and CDR2 YYDKDF come from the germline V gene (reference sequence). CDR3 sequence: CATSRDLAGRPQHF. As DNA, the CDR3 is TGTGCCACCAGCAGAGATCTGGCGGGGCGGCCCCAGCATTTT.

This clonotype was found many times. CDR3 in DNA: TGCAGTGTTACTACAGGGGGCGGGGAGCCCCAGCATTTT. It specifies CSVTTGGGEPQHF. The chain couples TRBV20-1 to TRBJ1-5, with TRBD1 matching over 9 bases. Looked up from germline, CDR1 is DFQATT and CDR2 is SNEGSKA (reference sequence). The CDR3 totals 13 residues. The junction had 9 bases not matched to a gene; V was cut back by 7 bases and J by 8 bases.

The J gene is TRBJ1-2, the V gene TRBV7-2; D unresolved. Deletions cut 2 bases from V and 5 bases from J, with 21 bases between. Per germline, CDR1 SGHTA and CDR2 FQGNSA. The CDR3 runs 17 residues. The CDR3 nucleotides read TGTGCCAGCAGCTTATCGGGGAGGGAGGCAGGCCTTTATGGCTACACCTTC. Encoded protein: CASSLSGREAGLYGYTF. Supplemented by reference TRBV7-2 and TRBJ1-2, the full variable domain reads GAGVSQSPSNKVTEKGKDVELRCDPISGHTALYWYRQSLGQGLEFLIYFQGNSAPDKSGLPSDRFSAERTGGSVSTLTIQRTQQEDSAVYLCASSLSGREAGLYGYTFGSGTRLTVV.

The CDR3 spells CASSARQAYGYTF. The CDR3 DNA is TGTGCCAGCTCCGCTAGGCAGGCCTATGGCTACACCTTC. This chain connects TRBV27 to TRBJ1-2, with D hard to call. Trimming shortened V by 8 bases and J by 4 bases, and 14 bases separated the two germline ends. The CDR3 covers 13 residues. CDR1 is MNHEY and CDR2 is SMNVEV in the germline V gene (reference sequence).

This clonotype came up many times. V and J are TRBV7-9 and TRBJ2-7; D is ambiguous. V lost 1 base to trimming and J lost 2 bases, with 9 bases between them. CDR3 length: 14 residues. Germline V lookup: CDR1 SEHNR, CDR2 FQNEAQ (reference sequence). The DNA of the CDR3 is TGTGCCAGCAGCTTAGGGTCCAGTACCTACGAGCAGTACTTC. This gives the protein CASSLGSSTYEQYF.

This clonotype was detected many times. The chain carries TRBV7-3 and TRBJ2-2, with D uncertain. V shed 5 bases and J shed 2 bases, with 9 bases lying between them. Germline V gene data show CDR1 as SGHTA and CDR2 as FQGTGA. The CDR3 runs 14 residues. The CDR3 is CASSLSRNTGELFF. CDR3 in DNA: TGTGCCAGCAGCCTCTCCCGTAACACCGGGGAGCTGTTTTTT.

This clonotype came up many times. A read error may explain this, as a much larger clone is one base away. The chain's CDR3 is CASSRGYRYDEQFF. The CDR3 DNA is TGTGCCAGCAGCCGGGGCTACCGTTACGATGAGCAGTTCTTC. The rearrangement uses TRBV11-2 and TRBJ2-1; D tentatively reads TRBD1 or TRBD2 (5 bases each). The V gene's germline CDR1 is SGHAT and CDR2 FQNNGV. The V end lost 5 bases, the J end lost 8 bases, and 16 bases lay between the germline ends. The CDR3 contains 14 residues.

The rearrangement links TRBV6-5 to TRBJ2-3, with 8 bases that match TRBD2. V lost 0 bases to trimming and J lost 3 bases; unmatched junction nucleotides: 5. Looked up from germline, CDR1 is MNHEY and CDR2 is SVGAGI. The CDR3 has 16 amino acids. CDR3 bases: TGTGCCAGCAGTTACTCTAAGCGGGAGCCAACAGATACGCAGTATTTT. Translation: CASSYSKREPTDTQYF.

There are many counts of this clonotype. This chain links TRBV2 with TRBJ2-4; maybe TRBD2 (5 bases). V dropped 6 bases and J dropped 4 bases, with 13 bases sitting between them. CDR3 length: 14 amino acids. Looked up from germline, CDR1 is SNHLY and CDR2 is FYNNEI. The CDR3 spells CASRGEGAKNIQYF. The CDR3 region has the DNA TGTGCCAGCAGGGGAGAGGGTGCTAAAAACATTCAGTACTTC.

This clonotype has just a few counts. The rearrangement links TRBV6-1 to TRBJ2-1; perhaps TRBD1 as D (7 bases). Germline V gene sequence: CDR1 MNHNS, CDR2 SASEGT. V lost 10 bases, J lost 2 bases, and 15 bases lay in between. CDR3 length: 14 amino acids. CDR3 loop: CATIQGRPYNEQFF. The CDR3 DNA follows: TGTGCCACCATACAGGGGAGGCCCTACAATGAGCAGTTCTTC.

This chain links TRBV7-2 with TRBJ2-3; 7 positions agree with TRBD2. CDR3 length: 15 residues. The V and J ends lost 0 bases and 6 bases, in that order; junction bases with no gene match: 6. Germline CDR1 is SGHTA and CDR2 is FQGNSA. Written as DNA, the CDR3 is TGTGCCAGCAGCTTAGCGGGAGGGCAGTTTGATACGCAGTATTTT. It yields the protein CASSLAGGQFDTQYF.

This clonotype came up many times. This chain links TRBV2 with TRBJ2-3; 9 bases line up with TRBD2. With V trimmed by 3 bases and J by 7 bases, 8 bases remained unmatched. CDR3 length: 15 residues. CDR1 is SNHLY, CDR2 FYNNEI, per germline. In nucleotides, the CDR3 is TGTGCCAGCAGTGACTTATTAGCGGGAGTGAATACGCAGTATTTT. It encodes CASSDLLAGVNTQYF.